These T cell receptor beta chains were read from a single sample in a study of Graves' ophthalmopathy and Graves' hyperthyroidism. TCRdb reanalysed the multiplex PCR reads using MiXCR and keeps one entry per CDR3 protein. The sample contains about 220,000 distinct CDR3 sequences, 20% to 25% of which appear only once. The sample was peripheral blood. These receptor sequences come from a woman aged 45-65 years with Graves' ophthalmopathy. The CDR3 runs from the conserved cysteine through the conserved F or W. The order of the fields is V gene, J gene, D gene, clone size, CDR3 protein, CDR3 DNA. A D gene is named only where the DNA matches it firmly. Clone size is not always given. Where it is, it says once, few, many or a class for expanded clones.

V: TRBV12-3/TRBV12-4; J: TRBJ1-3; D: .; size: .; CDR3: CASSLVNPNTIYF; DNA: TGTGCCAGCAGTTTGGTTAATCCAAACACCATATATTTT
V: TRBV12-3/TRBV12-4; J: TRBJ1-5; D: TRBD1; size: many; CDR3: CASRKTGGIRSNQPQHF; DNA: TGTGCCAGCAGGAAGACAGGGGGCATAAGGAGCAATCAGCCCCAGCATTTT
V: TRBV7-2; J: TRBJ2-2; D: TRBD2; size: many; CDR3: CASRNPGLAGTGELFF; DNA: TGTGCCAGCAGGAATCCGGGACTAGCGGGCACCGGGGAGCTGTTTTTT
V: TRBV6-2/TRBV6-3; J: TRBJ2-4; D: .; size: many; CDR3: CASSDPGLRNIQYF; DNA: TGTGCCAGCAGTGACCCGGGACTGAGAAACATTCAGTACTTC
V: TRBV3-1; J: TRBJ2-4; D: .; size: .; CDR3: CASSPRIWSAKNIQYF; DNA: TGTGCCAGCAGCCCCCGAATCTGGTCAGCCAAAAACATTCAGTACTTC
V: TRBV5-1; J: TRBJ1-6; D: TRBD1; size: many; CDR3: CASSGGTGNSPLHF; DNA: TGCGCCAGCAGCGGAGGGACAGGCAATTCACCCCTCCACTTT
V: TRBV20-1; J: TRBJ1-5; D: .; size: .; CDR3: CSAAPTGNSNQPQHF; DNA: TGCAGTGCGGCCCCCACAGGAAATAGCAATCAGCCCCAGCATTTT
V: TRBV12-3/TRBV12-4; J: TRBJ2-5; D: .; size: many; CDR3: CASSSPDLGLETQYF; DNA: TGTGCCAGCAGTTCCCCCGACTTAGGGCTGGAGACCCAGTACTTC
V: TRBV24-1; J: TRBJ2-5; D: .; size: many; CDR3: CATRSGNQETQYF; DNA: TGTGCCACCAGGTCGGGTAACCAAGAGACCCAGTACTTC
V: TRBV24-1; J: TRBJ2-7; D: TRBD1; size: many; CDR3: CATGTGQRREQYF; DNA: TGTGCCACCGGGACAGGGCAGAGACGCGAGCAGTACTTC
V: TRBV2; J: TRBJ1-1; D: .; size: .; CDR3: CASGKDGGLNTEAFF; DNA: TGTGCCAGCGGGAAAGACGGGGGATTGAACACTGAAGCTTTCTTT
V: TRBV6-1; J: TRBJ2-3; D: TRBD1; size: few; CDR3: CASSNSGTGSTDTQYF; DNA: TGTGCCAGCAGTAATTCCGGGACAGGTAGCACAGATACGCAGTATTTT
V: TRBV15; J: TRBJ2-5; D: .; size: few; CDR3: CATSRDAGWGETQYF; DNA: TGTGCCACCAGCAGAGACGCAGGGTGGGGAGAGACCCAGTACTTC
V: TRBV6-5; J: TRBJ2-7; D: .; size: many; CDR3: CASSYGAPTSPYEQYF; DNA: TGTGCCAGCAGTTACGGCGCCCCTACCAGCCCCTACGAGCAGTACTTC
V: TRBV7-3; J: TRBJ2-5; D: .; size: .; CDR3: CASSSSPGMGTQYF; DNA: TGTGCCAGCAGCTCATCACCCGGGATGGGGACCCAGTACTTC
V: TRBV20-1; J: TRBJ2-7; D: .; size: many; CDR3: CSAGGLTYEQYF; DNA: TGCAGTGCTGGGGGACTTACCTACGAGCAGTACTTC
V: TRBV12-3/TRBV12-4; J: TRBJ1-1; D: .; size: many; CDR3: CASRTGTEAFF; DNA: TGTGCCAGCAGAACCGGGACTGAAGCTTTCTTT
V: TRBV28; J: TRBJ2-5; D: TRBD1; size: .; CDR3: CASSPGQAEETQYF; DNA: TGTGCCAGCAGTCCGGGACAGGCGGAAGAGACCCAGTACTTC
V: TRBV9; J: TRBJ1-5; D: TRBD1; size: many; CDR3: CASSPTGGVGNQPQHF; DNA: TGTGCCAGCAGCCCCACAGGGGGGGTAGGCAATCAGCCCCAGCATTTT
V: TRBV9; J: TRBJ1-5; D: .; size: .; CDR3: CASSVGWSNQPQHF; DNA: TGTGCCAGCAGCGTAGGGTGGTCAAATCAGCCCCAGCATTTT
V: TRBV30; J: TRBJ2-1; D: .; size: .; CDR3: CAWSVMTNNEQFF; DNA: TGTGCCTGGAGTGTAATGACTAACAATGAGCAGTTCTTC
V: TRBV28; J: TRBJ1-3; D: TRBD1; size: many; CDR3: CASTQGAGNTIYF; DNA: TGTGCCAGCACACAGGGGGCTGGAAACACCATATATTTT
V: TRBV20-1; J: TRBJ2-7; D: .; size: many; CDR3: CSARDSAYEQYF; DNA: TGCAGTGCCAGGGACTCCGCGTACGAGCAGTACTTC
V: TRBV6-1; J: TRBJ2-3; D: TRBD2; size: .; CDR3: CASRSRTSGLIDTQYF; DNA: TGTGCCAGCAGATCCAGGACTAGCGGGCTCATTGATACGCAGTATTTT
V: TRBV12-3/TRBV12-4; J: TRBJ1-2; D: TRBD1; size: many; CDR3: CASTSRGPYGYTF; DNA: TGTGCCAGCACCTCCAGGGGGCCCTATGGCTACACCTTC
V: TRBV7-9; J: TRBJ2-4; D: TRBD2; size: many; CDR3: CASSLSGTVNIQYF; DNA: TGTGCCAGCAGCTTGAGCGGGACTGTAAACATTCAGTACTTC
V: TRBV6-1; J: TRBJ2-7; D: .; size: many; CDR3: CASSRGRAGGEQYF; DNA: TGTGCCAGCAGTCGCGGACGGGCCGGGGGCGAGCAGTACTTC
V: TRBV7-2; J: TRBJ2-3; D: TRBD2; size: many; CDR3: CASSLSGGPGDTQYF; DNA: TGTGCCAGCAGCTTATCGGGAGGGCCTGGAGATACGCAGTATTTT
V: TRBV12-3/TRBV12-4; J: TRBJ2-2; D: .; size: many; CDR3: CASSSGALTGTGELFF; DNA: TGTGCCAGCAGCTCAGGAGCTTTGACAGGAACTGGGGAGCTGTTTTTT
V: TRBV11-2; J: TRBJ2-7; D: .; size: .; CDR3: CASSPASGQQYF; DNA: TGTGCCAGCAGCCCCGCCAGCGGGCAGCAGTACTTC
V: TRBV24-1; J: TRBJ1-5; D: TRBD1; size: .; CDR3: CATSDPGTGGYDQPQHF; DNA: TGTGCCACCAGTGACCCCGGGACAGGGGGCTACGATCAGCCCCAGCATTTT
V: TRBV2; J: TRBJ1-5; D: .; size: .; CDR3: CASSGSFNQPQHF; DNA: TGTGCCAGCAGTGGGTCGTTCAATCAGCCCCAGCATTTT
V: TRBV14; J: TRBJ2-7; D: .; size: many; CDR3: CASSPGSGRKNEQYF; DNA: TGTGCCAGCAGCCCTGGTTCCGGACGGAAGAACGAGCAGTACTTC